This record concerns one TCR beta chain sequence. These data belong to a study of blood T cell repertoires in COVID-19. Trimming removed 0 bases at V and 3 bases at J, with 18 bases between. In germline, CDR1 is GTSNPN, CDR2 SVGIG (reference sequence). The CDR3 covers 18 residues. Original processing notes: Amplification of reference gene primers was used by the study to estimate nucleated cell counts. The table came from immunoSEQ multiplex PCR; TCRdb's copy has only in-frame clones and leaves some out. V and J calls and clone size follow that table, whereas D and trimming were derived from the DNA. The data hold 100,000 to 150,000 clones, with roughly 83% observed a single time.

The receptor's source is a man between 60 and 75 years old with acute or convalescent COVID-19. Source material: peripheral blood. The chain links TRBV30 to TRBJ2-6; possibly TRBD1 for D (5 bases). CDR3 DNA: TGTGCCTGGAGTGTTAACGTCTTCTGGGGCTTTGGGGCCAACGTCCTGACTTTC. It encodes CAWSVNVFWGFGANVLTF.